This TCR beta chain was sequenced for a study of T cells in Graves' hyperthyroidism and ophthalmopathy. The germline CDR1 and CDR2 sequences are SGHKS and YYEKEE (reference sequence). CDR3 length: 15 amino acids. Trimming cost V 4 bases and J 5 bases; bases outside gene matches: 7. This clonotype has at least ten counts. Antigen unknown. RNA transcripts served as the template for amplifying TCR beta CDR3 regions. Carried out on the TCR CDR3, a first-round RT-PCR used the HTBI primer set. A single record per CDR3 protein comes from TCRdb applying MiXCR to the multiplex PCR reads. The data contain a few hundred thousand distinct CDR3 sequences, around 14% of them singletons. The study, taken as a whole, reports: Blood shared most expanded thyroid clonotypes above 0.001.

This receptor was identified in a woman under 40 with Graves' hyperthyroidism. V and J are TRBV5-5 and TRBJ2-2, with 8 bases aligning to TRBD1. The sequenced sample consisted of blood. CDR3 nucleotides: TGTGCCAGCAGCCACGGACAGGGTGGAACCGGGGAGCTGTTTTTT. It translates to CASSHGQGGTGELFF.